The present T cell receptor beta chain was sequenced within a study of Ad26.COV2.S vaccination and SARS-CoV-2 variants (dated by TCRdb to the early 2020s). The study in broad terms: Donors in the vaccine arm were drawn from COV1001, a phase I-IIa trial of Ad26.COV2.S in healthy adults that was multicentre, randomized, double-blind and placebo-controlled. Trial participants were randomized into five groups of five, in which low-dose or high-dose Ad26.COV2.S was given once or twice, or placebo was given on both occasions. The specificity and breadth of SARS-CoV-2-reactive T cell receptors after Ad26.COV2.S vaccination were assessed by TCRbeta repertoire sequencing. The TCR-sequenced set comprised about 30 samples: some 20 Ad26.COV2.S vaccine recipients, 5 placebo recipients and 8 SARS-CoV-2 convalescent individuals. Investigators did not know the trial group allocation while performing experiments and assessing outcomes. Dosing of Ad26.COV2.S was intramuscular, at either 5x10^10 or 1x10^11 viral particles, delivered as one shot or as two shots spaced 56 days apart. Study-level results and caveats: Comparing responses between vaccine doses or regimens was not something the study was powered to do. Compared with placebo recipients, Ad26.COV2.S recipients showed higher spike-specific TCR breadth (P = 0.0014). After vaccination, spike-specific CD8+ and CD4+ T cell responses were reported to show substantial breadth. Non-spike TCR breadth was comparable between vaccine and placebo recipients, consistent with the vaccine containing only spike. The authors noted that total T cell responses may have been underestimated by the TCR breadth and depth analyses.

The immunoSEQ Assay was used to sequence TCRbeta CDR3 regions. After extraction, genomic DNA underwent amplification by bias-controlled multiplex PCR, followed by high-throughput sequencing. The paper's data handling went like this. To quantify the absolute abundance of every unique TCRbeta CDR3 region, sequences were collapsed and filtered. T cell fraction was estimated by normalizing TCRbeta template counts to usable DNA, which was measured by amplifying reference genes present in all nucleated cells. Repertoire TCRs were annotated as SARS-CoV-2-specific by exact matching of V gene, CDR3 amino acid sequence and J gene to a known reactive TCR set. The reference SARS-CoV-2 TCR set was derived from MIRA and filtered for enrichment in COVID-19-positive ImmuneCODE repertoires, a step that removed public or cross-reactive TCRs. Using the MIRA antigens, annotated TCRs were further analysed by specific ORF or by position within an ORF. Breadth was defined as annotated unique rearrangements over total unique productive rearrangements; depth was the summed frequency of those rearrangements. TCR breadth was compared between groups using two-sided Wilcoxon rank-sum tests. This is the immuneACCESS table as TCRdb keeps it, with only in-frame sequences that have V and J called. A part of the clones is gone; compared with another copy, unresolved V genes explain less than half, and the rest is unexplained. That table gives V, J and clone size, and the DNA gave D and trimming. In this sample the table shows hundreds of thousands of clones, around 90% of which occur a single time. The top ten constitute roughly 3.1% of the sample.

Trimming takes 5 bases from V and 6 bases from J, and the germline ends sit 9 bases apart. Its CDR3 holds 12 amino acids, cysteine through phenylalanine. Only the CDR3 portion is preserved as DNA: 36 bases, with reading frame beginning at the first base. CDR1 and CDR2 are read off the germline V gene as SGHRS and YFSETQ. This sample's treatment or condition label indicates: roughly 20 received Ad26.COV2.S at low or high dose, single or two shots; 5 received placebo; per-sample allocation not given. For vaccine and placebo recipients, the sequenced repertoires came from samples collected on day 63 after the first injection. In Cohort 1b, about two dozen adults aged 18-55 years were enrolled at a single site in Boston, USA, between 29 July and 7 August 2020. Ad26.COV2.S consisted of a replication-incompetent adenovirus type 26 vector by which a prefusion-stabilized SARS-CoV-2 spike protein from the original Wuhan strain was expressed.

To note about this clone: Its target antigen remains unknown. Base quality data are lacking; no much larger clone is found one base away.

Sequencing was performed on peripheral blood, taken in a trial of Ad26.COV2.S vaccine versus placebo. The clonotype was recovered from a person between 18 and 65 years old who received the Ad26.COV2.S COVID-19 vaccine or a placebo. Recombination joined TRBV5-1 with TRBJ2-1; the D gene cannot be resolved reliably. The sequenced DNA is TGCGCCAGCAGTTATTTCTCCAATGAGCAGTTCTTC. It translates as CASSYFSNEQFF.